This TCR beta chain was observed in a study of blood T cell repertoires in COVID-19. Looking at the study overall: In each case, the material was cDNA or gDNA derived from T cells, B-cell-depleted T cells, or PBMCs.

Using immunoSEQ multiplex PCR, the repertoire was profiled, and TCRdb retains in-frame clones only, with some absent. Here the sample spans about 270,000 clones, about nine tenths being singletons. Trimming left V 5 bases short and J 4 bases short, with 8 bases between. Per the germline V gene, CDR1 is MDHEN and CDR2 is SYDVKM. CDR3 length: 12 residues. The cohort comprised adults aged about 18 to 90 years residing in about 25 US areas. Each participant's cohort was designated according to participant-reported clinical history. This receptor was obtained from a woman aged 40 to 55 with acute COVID-19. Material: PBMCs or T cells enriched from blood (not recorded which). V usage is TRBV28 and J usage is TRBJ1-2, with a tentative D call TRBD1 (5 bases). CDR3 sequence: CASSRQGYGYTF. The CDR3 bases are TGTGCCAGCAGTCGTCAGGGCTATGGCTACACCTTC.